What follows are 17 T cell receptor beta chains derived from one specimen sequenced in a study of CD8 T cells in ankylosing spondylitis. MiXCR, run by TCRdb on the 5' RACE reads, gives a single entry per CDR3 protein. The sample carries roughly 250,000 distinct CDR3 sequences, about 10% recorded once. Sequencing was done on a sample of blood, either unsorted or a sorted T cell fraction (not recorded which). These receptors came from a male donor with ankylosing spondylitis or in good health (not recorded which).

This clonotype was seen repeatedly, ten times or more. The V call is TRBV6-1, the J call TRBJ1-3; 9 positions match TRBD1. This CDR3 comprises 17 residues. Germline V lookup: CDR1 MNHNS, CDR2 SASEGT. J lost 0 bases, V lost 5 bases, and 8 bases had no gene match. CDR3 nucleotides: TGTGCCAGCAGTAGCGGACAGGGGAGGGACTCTGGAAACACCATATATTTT. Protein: CASSSGQGRDSGNTIYF.

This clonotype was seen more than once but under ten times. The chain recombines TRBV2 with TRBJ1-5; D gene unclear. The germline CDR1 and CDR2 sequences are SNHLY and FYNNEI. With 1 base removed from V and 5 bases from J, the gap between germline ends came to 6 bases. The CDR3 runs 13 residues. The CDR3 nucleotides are TGTGCCAGCAGTGAAGGAGGTTATCAGCCCCAGCATTTT. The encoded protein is CASSEGGYQPQHF.

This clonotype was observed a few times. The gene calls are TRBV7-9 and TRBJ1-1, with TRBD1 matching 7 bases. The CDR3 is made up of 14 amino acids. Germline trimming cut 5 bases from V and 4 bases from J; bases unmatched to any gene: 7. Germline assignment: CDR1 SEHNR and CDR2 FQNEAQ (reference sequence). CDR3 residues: CASSPPTGSTEAFF. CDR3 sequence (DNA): TGTGCCAGCAGCCCCCCGACAGGGAGCACTGAAGCTTTCTTT.

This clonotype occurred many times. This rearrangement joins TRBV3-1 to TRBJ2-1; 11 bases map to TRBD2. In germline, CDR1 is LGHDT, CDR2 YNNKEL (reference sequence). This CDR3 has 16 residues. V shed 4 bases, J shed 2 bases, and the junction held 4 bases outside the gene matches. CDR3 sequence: CASSPGLADTYNEQFF. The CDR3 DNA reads TGTGCCAGCAGCCCGGGACTAGCGGATACCTACAATGAGCAGTTCTTC.

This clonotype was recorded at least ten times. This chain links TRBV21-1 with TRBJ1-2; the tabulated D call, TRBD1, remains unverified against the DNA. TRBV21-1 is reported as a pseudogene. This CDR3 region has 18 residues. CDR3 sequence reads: CASSLAVRDALGDYGYTF. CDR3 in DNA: TGTGCCAGCAGCCTAGCTGTCCGAGACGCCCTAGGCGACTATGGCTACACCTTC.

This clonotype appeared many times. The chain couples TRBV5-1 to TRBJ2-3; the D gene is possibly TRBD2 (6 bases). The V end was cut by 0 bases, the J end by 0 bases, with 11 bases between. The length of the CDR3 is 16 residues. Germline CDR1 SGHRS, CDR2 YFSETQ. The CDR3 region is CASSLVADVSTDTQYF. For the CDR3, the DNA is TGCGCCAGCAGCTTGGTAGCGGACGTTAGCACAGATACGCAGTATTTT.

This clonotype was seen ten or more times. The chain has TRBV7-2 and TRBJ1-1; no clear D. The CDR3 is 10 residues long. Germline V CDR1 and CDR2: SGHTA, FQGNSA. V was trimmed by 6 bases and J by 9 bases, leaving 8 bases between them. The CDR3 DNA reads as TGTGCCAGCAGGCAAGACAAAGCTTTCTTT. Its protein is CASRQDKAFF.

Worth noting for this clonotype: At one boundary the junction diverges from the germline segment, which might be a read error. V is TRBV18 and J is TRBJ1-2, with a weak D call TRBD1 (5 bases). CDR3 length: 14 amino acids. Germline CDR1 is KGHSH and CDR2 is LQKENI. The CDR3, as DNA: TGTGCCATCTCACCAGGGCAGGGAGGCTATGGCTACACCTTC. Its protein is CAISPGQGGYGYTF.

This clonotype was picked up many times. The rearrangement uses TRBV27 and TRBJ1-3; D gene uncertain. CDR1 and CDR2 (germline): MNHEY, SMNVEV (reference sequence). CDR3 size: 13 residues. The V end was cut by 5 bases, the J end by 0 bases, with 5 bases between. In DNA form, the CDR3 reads TGTGCCAGCAGTGCTCGCTCTGGAAACACCATATATTTT. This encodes CASSARSGNTIYF.

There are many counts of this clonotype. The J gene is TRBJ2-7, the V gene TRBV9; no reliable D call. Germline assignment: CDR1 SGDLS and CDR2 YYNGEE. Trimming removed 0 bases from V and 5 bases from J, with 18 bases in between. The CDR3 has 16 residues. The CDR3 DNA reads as TGTGCCAGCAGCGTAGCTGGTGGGCAGGTCCTCCACGAGCAGTACTTC. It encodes CASSVAGGQVLHEQYF.

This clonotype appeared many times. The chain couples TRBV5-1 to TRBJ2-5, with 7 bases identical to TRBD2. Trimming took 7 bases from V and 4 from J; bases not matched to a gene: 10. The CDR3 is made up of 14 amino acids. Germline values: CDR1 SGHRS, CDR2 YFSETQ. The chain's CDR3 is CASAEVTGGETQYF. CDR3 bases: TGCGCCAGCGCAGAAGTGACGGGGGGAGAGACCCAGTACTTC.

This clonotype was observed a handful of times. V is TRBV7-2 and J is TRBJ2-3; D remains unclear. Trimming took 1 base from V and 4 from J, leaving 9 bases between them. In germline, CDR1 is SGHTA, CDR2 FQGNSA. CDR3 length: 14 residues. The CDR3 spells CASSLVGPSDTQYF. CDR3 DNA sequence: TGTGCCAGCAGCTTAGTCGGCCCCTCAGATACGCAGTATTTT.

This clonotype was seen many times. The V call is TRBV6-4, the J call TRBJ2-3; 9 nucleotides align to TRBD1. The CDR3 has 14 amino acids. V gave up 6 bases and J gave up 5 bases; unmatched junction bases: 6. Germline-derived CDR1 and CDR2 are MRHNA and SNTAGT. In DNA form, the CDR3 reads TGTGCCAGCAGCCGGACAGGGGCGGTAGATACGCAGTATTTT. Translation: CASSRTGAVDTQYF.

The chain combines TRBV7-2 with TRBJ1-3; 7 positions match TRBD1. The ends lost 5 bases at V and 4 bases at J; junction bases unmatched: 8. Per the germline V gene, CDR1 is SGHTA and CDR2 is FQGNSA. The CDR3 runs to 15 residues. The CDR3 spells CASSPQGIGGNTIYF. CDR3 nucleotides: TGTGCCAGCAGCCCACAGGGGATAGGGGGAAACACCATATATTTT.

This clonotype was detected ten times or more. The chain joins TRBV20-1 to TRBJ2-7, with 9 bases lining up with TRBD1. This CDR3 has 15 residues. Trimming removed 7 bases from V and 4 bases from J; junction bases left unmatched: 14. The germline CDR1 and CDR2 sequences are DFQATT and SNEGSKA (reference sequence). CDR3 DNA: TGCAGTGAGTACCGAGGACAGGGGATTTCGTACGAGCAGTACTTC. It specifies CSEYRGQGISYEQYF.

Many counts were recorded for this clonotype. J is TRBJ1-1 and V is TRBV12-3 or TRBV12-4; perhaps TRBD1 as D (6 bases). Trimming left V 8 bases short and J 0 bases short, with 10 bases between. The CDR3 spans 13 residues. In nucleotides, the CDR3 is TGTGCCAGCTCTGGACAGCTGAACACTGAAGCTTTCTTT. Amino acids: CASSGQLNTEAFF.

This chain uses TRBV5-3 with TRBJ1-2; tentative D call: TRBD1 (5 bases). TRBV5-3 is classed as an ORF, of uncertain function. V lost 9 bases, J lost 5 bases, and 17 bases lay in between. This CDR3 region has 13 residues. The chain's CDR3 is CAMGLGTNYGYTF. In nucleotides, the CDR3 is TGTGCCATGGGCTTGGGGACGAATTATGGCTACACCTTC.